This T cell receptor beta chain appears in the sequencing data of a study of shared clonotypes between healthy human individuals. The DNA input per sorted-subset replicate PCR was 150 to 200 ng, corresponding to some 30,000 T cell genomes. The data were produced by immunoSEQ multiplex PCR, yet TCRdb's version contains in-frame clones alone and is incomplete. This repertoire shows 730,000 or so clones, about three quarters found once; its top ten account for about 1.8%. CDR3 length equals 12 residues. Between the trimmed V and J ends, which lost 0 bases and 4 bases, there was a span of 3 bases. Germline CDR1 and CDR2: SGHRS and YFSETQ. This clone was counted between two and nine times. The same CDR3 is also encoded by other DNA sequences in this sample.

The chain carries TRBV5-1 and TRBJ2-3; no firm D call. The clonotype originates from a woman under 40 in good health. The sequenced material came from memory CD4+ T cells sorted from blood. The subset was: CD45RA-negative fraction. The CDR3 nucleotides are TGCGCCAGCAGCTTGGCGGCAGATACGCAGTATTTT. This sequence encodes CASSLAADTQYF.